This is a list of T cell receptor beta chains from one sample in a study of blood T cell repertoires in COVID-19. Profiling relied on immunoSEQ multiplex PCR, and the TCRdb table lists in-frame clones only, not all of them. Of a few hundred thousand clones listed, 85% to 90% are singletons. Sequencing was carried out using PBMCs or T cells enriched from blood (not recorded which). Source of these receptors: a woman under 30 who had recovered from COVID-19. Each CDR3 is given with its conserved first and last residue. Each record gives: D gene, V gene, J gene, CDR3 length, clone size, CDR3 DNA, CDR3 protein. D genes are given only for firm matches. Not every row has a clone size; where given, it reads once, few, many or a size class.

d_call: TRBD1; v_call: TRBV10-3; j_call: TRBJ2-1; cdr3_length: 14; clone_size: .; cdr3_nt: TGTGCCATCAGTGCGGGACAGGGCTTCAATGAGCAGTTCTTC; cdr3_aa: CAISAGQGFNEQFF
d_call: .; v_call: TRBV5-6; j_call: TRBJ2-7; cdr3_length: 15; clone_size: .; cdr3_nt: TGTGCCAGCAGCTTGGATCCAGGGACATTCTACGAGCAGTACTTC; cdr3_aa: CASSLDPGTFYEQYF
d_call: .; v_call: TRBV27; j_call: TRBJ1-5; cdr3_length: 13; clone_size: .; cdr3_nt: TGTGCCAGCAGTTTATATCGGAATCAGCCCCAGCATTTT; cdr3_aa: CASSLYRNQPQHF
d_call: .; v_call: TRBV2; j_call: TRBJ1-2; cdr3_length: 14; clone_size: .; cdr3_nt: TGTGCCAGCAGTGAAGGATGGGGGGGGCAGGGCTACACCTTC; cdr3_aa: CASSEGWGGQGYTF
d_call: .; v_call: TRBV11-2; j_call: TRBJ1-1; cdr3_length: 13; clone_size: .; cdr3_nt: TGTGCCAGCAGCTTTGTGGGCGGGACTGAAGCTTTCTTT; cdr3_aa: CASSFVGGTEAFF
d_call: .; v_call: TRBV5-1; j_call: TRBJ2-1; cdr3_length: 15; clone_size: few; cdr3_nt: TGCGCCAGCAGCTTGATGGACAGAGACAACAATGAGCAGTTCTTC; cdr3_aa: CASSLMDRDNNEQFF
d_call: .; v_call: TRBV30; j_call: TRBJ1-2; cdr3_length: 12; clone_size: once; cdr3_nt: TGTGCCTGGAGTGTACAGGGAAGTGGCTACACCTTC; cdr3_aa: CAWSVQGSGYTF
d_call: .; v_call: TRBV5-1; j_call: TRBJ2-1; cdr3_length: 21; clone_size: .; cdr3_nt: TGCGCCAGCAGCTCCTCCGGGGGGCGGCAGGGAGATAGGGACTCCTACAATGAGCAGTTCTTC; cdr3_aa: CASSSSGGRQGDRDSYNEQFF
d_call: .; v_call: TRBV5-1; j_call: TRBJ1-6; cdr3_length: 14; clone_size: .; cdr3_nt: TGCGCCAGCAGCCCCCTGCAGGGTGATTCACCCCTCCACTTT; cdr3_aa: CASSPLQGDSPLHF
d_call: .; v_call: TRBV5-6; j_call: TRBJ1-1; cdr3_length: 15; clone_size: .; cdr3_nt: TGTGCCAGCAGCTGGTACGAGAGGGCAGGCTCTGAAGCTTTCTTT; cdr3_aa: CASSWYERAGSEAFF
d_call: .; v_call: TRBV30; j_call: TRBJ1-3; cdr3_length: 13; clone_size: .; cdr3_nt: TGTGCCTGGAGTGGTAGCTCTGGAAACACCATATATTTT; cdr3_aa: CAWSGSSGNTIYF
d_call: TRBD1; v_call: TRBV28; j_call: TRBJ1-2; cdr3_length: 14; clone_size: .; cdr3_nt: TGTGCCAGCAGTTCACGACAGGGTAACTATGGCTACACCTTC; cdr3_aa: CASSSRQGNYGYTF
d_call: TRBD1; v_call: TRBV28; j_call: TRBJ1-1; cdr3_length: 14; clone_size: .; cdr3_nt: TGTGCCAGCAGTCTCCGGGACAGGGGAACTGAAGCTTTCTTT; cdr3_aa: CASSLRDRGTEAFF
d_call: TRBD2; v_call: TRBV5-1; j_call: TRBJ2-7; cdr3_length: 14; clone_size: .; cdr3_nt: TGCGCCAGCAGCTTGGTAAGCGGGGGCTACGAGCAGTACTTC; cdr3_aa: CASSLVSGGYEQYF
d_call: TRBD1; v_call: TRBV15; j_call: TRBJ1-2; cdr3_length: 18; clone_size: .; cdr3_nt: TGTGCCACCAGTCCTCAGGACAGGGGGCAGGGACCTAACTATGGCTACACCTTC; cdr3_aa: CATSPQDRGQGPNYGYTF
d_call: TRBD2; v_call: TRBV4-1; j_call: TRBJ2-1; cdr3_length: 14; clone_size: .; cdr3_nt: TGCGCCAGCAGCAGGGCGGGAGAAAGGAATGAGCAGTTCTTC; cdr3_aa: CASSRAGERNEQFF
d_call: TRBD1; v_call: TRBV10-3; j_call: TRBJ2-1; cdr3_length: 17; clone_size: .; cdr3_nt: TGTGCCATCAGTGAGTCGAAGGGGACAGGGGGCTCCCATGAGCAGTTCTTC; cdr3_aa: CAISESKGTGGSHEQFF
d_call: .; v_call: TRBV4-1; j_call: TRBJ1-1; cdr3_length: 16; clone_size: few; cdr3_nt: TGCGCCAGCAGCCAAGTTCAGGCAGGTGGGTACACTGAAGCTTTCTTT; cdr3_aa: CASSQVQAGGYTEAFF
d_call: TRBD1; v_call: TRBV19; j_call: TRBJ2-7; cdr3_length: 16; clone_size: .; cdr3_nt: TGTGCCAGTAGTATACCCGGGGACAGGGGCACCTACGAGCAGTACTTC; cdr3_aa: CASSIPGDRGTYEQYF
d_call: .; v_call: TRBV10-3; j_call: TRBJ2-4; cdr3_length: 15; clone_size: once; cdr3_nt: TGTGCCATCAGTGACCCTGGACAAGGCGAGGACATTCAGTACTTC; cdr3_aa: CAISDPGQGEDIQYF
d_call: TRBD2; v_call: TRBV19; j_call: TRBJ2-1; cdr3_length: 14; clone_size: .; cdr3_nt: TGTGCCAGTACCCCTAGCGGGAGTGTCAATGAGCAGTTCTTC; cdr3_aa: CASTPSGSVNEQFF
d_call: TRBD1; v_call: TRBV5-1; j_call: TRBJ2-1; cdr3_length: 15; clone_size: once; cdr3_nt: TGCGCCAGCAGCGGGCCGGGACAGGGGAACAATGAGCAGTTCTTC; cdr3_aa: CASSGPGQGNNEQFF
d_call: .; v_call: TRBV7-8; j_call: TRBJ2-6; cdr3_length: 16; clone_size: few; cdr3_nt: TGTGCCAGCAGCCCCAAAGCAGGCACTGGGGCCAACGTCCTGACTTTC; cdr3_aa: CASSPKAGTGANVLTF
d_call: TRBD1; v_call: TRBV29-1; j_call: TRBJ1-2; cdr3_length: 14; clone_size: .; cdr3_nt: TGCAGCGTGGATGTACAGGGGGCGGGCAGTGGCTACACCTTC; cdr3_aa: CSVDVQGAGSGYTF
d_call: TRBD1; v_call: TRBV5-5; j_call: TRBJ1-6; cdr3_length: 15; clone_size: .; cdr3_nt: TGTGCCAGCAGCCAGACGACAGGGGTCGATTCACCCCTCCACTTT; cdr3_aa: CASSQTTGVDSPLHF
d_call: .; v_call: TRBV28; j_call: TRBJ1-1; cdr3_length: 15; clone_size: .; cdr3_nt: TGTGCCAGCAGTCCCGGTTTAGGGGCACACACTGAAGCTTTCTTT; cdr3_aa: CASSPGLGAHTEAFF
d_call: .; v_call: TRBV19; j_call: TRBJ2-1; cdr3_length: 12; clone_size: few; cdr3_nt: TGTGCCATCCTTAGCTCCTACAATGAGCAGTTCTTC; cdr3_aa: CAILSSYNEQFF
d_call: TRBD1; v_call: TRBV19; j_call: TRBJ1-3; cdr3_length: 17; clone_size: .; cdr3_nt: TGTGCCAGTAGTAAATTCATTACAGGGGGATCTGGAAACACCATATATTTT; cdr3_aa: CASSKFITGGSGNTIYF
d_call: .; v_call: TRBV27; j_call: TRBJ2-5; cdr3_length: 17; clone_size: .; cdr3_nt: TGTGCCAGCAGTCCCCCTCCCGGGAGCCTCCCCCAAGAGACCCAGTACTTC; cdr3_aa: CASSPPPGSLPQETQYF
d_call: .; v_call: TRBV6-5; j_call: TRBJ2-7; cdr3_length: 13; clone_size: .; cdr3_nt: TGTGCCAGCAGTCGAACGGGGACTGACGAGCAGTACTTC; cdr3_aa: CASSRTGTDEQYF
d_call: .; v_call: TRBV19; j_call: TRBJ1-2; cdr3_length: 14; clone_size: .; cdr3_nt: TGTGCCAGTAGTATACAACCAGGGTCAAATGGCTACACCTTC; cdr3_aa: CASSIQPGSNGYTF
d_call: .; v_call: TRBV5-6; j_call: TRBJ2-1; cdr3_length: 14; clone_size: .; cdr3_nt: TGTGCCAGCAGCTTGAAAGACGGGGTCGATGAGCAGTTCTTC; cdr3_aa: CASSLKDGVDEQFF
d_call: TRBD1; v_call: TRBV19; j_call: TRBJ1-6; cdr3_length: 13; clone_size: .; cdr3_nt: TGTGCCACCACGGGACAGGGTGTTTCACCCCTCCACTTT; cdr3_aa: CATTGQGVSPLHF
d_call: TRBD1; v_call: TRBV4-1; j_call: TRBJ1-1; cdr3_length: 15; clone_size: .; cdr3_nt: TGCGCCAGCAGCCAAGTCCGACAGGGAGGCACTGAAGCTTTCTTT; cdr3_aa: CASSQVRQGGTEAFF
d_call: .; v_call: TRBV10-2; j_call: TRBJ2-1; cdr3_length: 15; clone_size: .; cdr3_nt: TGCGCCAGCAGCCCTCTGGGGAGCTCCTACAATGAGCAGTTCTTC; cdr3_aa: CASSPLGSSYNEQFF
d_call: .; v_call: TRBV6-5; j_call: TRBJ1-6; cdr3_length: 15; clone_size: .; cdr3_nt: TGTGCCAGCCACCCCGGCGGGGTAGGAAATTCACCCCTCCACTTT; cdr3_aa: CASHPGGVGNSPLHF
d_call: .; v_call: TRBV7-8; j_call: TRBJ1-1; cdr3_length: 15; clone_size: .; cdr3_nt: TGTGCCAGCAGCTTAGTGGGGGGAATGAACACTGAAGCTTTCTTT; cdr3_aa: CASSLVGGMNTEAFF
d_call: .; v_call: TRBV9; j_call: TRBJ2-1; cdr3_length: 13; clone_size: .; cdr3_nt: TGTGCCAGCAGCGCAAGCGACGGTGATGAGCAGTTCTTC; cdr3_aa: CASSASDGDEQFF
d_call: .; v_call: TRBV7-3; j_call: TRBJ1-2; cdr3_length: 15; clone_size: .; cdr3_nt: TGTGCCAGCAGCTTCGGGACTTCTCACGGCTATGGCTACACCTTC; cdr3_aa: CASSFGTSHGYGYTF
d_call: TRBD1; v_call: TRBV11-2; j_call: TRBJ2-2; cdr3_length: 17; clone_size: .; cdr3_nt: TGTGCCAGCAGCTCCATTGCCGGGACAGGGTTCACCGGGGAGCTGTTTTTT; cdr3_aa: CASSSIAGTGFTGELFF
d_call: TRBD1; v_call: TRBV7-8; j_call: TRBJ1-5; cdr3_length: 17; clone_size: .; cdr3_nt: TGTGCCAGCAGCTTATATGCCGGGACAGGGGGCTTTCAGCCCCAGCATTTT; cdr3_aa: CASSLYAGTGGFQPQHF
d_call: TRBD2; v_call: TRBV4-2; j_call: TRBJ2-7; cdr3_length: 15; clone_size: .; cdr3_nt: TGTGCCAGCAGCCAAGAAGCGGGAGGGCCCTACGAGCAGTACTTC; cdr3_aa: CASSQEAGGPYEQYF
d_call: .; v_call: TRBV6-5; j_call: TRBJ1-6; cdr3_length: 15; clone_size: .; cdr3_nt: TGTGCCAGCAGCCCAGGGAATGGGTATAATTCACCCCTCCACTTT; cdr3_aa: CASSPGNGYNSPLHF
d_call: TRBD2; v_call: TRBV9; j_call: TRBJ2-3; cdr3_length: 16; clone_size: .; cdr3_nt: TGTGCCAGCAGCGTAGCTTCGGCGGGGGGGACAGATACGCAGTATTTT; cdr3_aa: CASSVASAGGTDTQYF
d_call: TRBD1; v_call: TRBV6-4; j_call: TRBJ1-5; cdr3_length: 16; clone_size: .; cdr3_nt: TGTGCCAGCAAGAGATTGGAGTGGAGGGGGCGCATTGAACAGCATTTT; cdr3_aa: CASKRLEWRGRIEQHF
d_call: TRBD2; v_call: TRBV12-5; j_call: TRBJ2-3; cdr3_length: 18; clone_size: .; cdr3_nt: TGTGCTAGTGGTTTGGTACGGCGGCTAGCGGGGGGTGGGGATACGCAGTATTTT; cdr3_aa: CASGLVRRLAGGGDTQYF
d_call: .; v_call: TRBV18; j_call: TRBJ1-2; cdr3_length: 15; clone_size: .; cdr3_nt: TGTGCCAGCTCACCACAGTTGTCAGGGGACTATGGCTACACCTTC; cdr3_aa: CASSPQLSGDYGYTF
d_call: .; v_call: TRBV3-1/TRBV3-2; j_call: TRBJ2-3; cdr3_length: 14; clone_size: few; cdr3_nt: TGTGCCAGCAGCCATGGTGCGGGGCCAGATACGCAGTATTTT; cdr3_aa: CASSHGAGPDTQYF
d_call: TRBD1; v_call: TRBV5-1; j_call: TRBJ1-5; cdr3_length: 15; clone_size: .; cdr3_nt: TGCGCCAGCAGCTTGGAGGGACAGGGAAATCAGCCCCAGCATTTT; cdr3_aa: CASSLEGQGNQPQHF
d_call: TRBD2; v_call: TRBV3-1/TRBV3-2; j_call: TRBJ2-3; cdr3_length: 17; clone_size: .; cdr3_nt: TGTGCCAGCAGCTCTCGGGGACTAGCGGGAGGGAGAGATACGCAGTATTTT; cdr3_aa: CASSSRGLAGGRDTQYF
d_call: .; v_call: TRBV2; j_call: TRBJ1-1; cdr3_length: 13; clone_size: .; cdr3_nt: TGTGCCCTCAAAGGGGATGTAAACACTGAAGCTTTCTTT; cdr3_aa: CALKGDVNTEAFF
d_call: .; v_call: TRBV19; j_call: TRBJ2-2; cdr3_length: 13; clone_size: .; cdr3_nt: TGTGCCAGTTTACCTAGGTACACCGGGGAGCTGTTTTTT; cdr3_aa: CASLPRYTGELFF
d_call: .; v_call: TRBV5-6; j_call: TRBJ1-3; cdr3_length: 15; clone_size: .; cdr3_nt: TGTGCCAGCAGCCTGGGGGTGCGGCGAGGAAACACCATATATTTT; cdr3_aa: CASSLGVRRGNTIYF
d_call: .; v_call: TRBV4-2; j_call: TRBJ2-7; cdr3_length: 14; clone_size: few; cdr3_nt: TGTGCCAGCAGCCAAGACCCCGGGAGCAACGAGCAGTACTTC; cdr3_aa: CASSQDPGSNEQYF
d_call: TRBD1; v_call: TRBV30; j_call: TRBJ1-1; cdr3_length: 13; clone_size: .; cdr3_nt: TGTGCCTGGAATGGACAGGGCTACACTGAAGCTTTCTTT; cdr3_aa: CAWNGQGYTEAFF
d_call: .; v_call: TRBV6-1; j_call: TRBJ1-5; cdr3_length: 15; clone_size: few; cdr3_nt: TGTGCCAGCAGTGAAGCGGGGGGTGTGCATCAGCCCCAGCATTTT; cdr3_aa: CASSEAGGVHQPQHF
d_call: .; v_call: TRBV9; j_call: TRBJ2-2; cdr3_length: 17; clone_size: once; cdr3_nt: TGTGCCAGCAGCGCCCCCCGGGACAACGTAAACACCGGGGAGCTGTTTTTT; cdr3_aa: CASSAPRDNVNTGELFF
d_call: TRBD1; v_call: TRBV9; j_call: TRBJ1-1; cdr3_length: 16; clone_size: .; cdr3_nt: TGTGCCAGCAGCGTAGCTGGGACAGGGGTGAACACTGAAGCTTTCTTT; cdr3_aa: CASSVAGTGVNTEAFF
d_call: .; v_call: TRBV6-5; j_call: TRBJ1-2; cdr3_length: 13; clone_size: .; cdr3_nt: TGTGCCAGCAGTTCCTCGGAGCTCCATGGCTACACCTTC; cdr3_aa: CASSSSELHGYTF
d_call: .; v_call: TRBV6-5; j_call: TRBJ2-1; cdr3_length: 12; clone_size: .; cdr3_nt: TGTGCCAGCAGCGATCCAGGAGGTGAGCAGTTCTTC; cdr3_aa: CASSDPGGEQFF